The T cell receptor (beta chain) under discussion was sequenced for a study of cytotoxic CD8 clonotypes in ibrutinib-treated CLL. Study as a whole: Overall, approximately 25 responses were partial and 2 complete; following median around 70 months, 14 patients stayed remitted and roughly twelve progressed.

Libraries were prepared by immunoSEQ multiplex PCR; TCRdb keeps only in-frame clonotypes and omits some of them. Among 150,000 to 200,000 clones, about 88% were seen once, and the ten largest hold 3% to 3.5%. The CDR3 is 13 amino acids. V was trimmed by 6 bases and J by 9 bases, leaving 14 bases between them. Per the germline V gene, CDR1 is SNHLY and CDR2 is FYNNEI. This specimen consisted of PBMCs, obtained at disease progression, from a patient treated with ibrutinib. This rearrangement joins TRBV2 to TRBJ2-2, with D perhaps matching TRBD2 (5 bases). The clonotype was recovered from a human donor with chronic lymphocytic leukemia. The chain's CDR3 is CASSPGLARELFF. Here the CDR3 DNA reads TGTGCCAGCAGCCCCGGACTGGCGAGGGAGCTGTTTTTT.